This T cell receptor (beta chain) emerged from a study of T cells in Graves' hyperthyroidism and ophthalmopathy. Study information: Staff took peripheral blood when the initial diagnosis was made, before any treatment began. General study findings and limits: Among thyroid clonotypes expanded above 0.001, most also appeared in blood.

This clonotype was seen only a few times. Its specificity is not known. A much larger clone sits a single nucleotide away, making a read error possible. Template material for amplifying TCR beta CDR3 regions consisted of RNA transcripts. First-round RT-PCR of the TCR CDR3 relied on the HTBI primer set. TCRdb reprocessed the multiplex PCR reads with MiXCR, giving one entry per CDR3 protein. Of about 130,000 distinct CDR3 sequences listed, about 20% are singletons. The V segment lost 5 bases and the J segment 10 bases; nucleotides outside the gene matches: 14. Germline V gene lookup returns CDR1 DFQATT and CDR2 SNEGSKA (reference sequence). This CDR3 is 14 amino acids long.

Sample: blood. This chain links TRBV20-1 with TRBJ1-1; 9 bases map to TRBD1. The source of this sequence is a woman between 50 and 59 years old with Graves' hyperthyroidism that later progressed to Graves' ophthalmopathy. CDR3 residues: CSAVPGTGNSRAFF. The CDR3 nucleotides read TGCAGTGCTGTACCCGGGACAGGGAATTCCCGAGCTTTCTTT.